One and the same sample provided the 30 T cell receptor beta chains below, sequenced in a study of OX40 agonist ivuxolimab in advanced cancers. Profiled with immunoSEQ multiplex PCR; TCRdb holds only in-frame clones, not every one. The top ten clones hold less than 2% of a sample with about 80,000 clones, about 86% of them seen once. The sequencing here drew on CD4+ or CD8+ T cells sorted from blood, taken in a trial of the OX40 agonist ivuxolimab. Receptor source: an adult with an advanced solid tumor such as melanoma, head and neck, liver or kidney cancer.

The chain carries TRBV28 and TRBJ1-2, with TRBD1 as a possible D gene (5 bases). The V and J ends lost 7 bases and 4 bases respectively, with 19 bases between them. The CDR3 extends over 15 amino acids. Germline values: CDR1 MDHEN, CDR2 SYDVKM. For the CDR3, the DNA is TGTGCCAGCAAAGTCCAGGGCCCAAAATCCTATGGCTACACCTTC. This sequence encodes CASKVQGPKSYGYTF.

The chain couples TRBV15 to TRBJ1-5; D not certain. The CDR3 totals 13 residues. The germline CDR1 and CDR2 sequences are LNHNV and YYDKDF (reference sequence). The germline V and J ends were trimmed by 1 base and 9 bases, with 10 bases remaining between them. The CDR3: CATSRGKDRPQHF. CDR3 in DNA: TGTGCCACCAGCAGAGGAAAGGATCGGCCCCAGCATTTT.

This clone was counted a single time. The V and J genes are TRBV28 and TRBJ2-7; TRBD1 aligns across 7 bases. J gave up 2 bases and V 5 bases, and 6 bases lay outside the gene matches. The CDR3 has 14 amino acids. The V gene's germline CDR1 is MDHEN and CDR2 SYDVKM. CDR3 residues: CASSPGTVAYEQYF. As DNA, the CDR3 is TGTGCCAGCAGTCCCGGGACAGTTGCCTACGAGCAGTACTTC.

This clone was observed a single time. The chain has TRBV29-1 and TRBJ1-1; D gene ambiguous. This CDR3 region has 11 residues. Germline V gene lookup returns CDR1 SQVTM and CDR2 ANQGSEA. V was pared by 6 bases and J by 5 bases, with 10 bases between. The CDR3 protein is CSVMQTTEAFF. The CDR3 DNA is TGCAGCGTGATGCAGACTACTGAAGCTTTCTTT.

This rearrangement joins TRBV4-2 to TRBJ1-3, with unresolved D. V was shortened by 0 bases and J by 4 bases, with 7 bases between the two germline ends. The CDR3 covers 14 residues. CDR1 is LGHNA, CDR2 YNFKEQ, per germline. The CDR3, as DNA: TGTGCCAGCAGCCAAGAGCTATCCGGAAACACCATATATTTT. As protein: CASSQELSGNTIYF.

This CDR3 is CAISDKSGRTDTQYF. The CDR3 nucleotides read TGTGCCATCAGTGATAAGAGCGGCCGCACAGATACGCAGTATTTT. The chain carries TRBV10-3 and TRBJ2-3; D is perhaps TRBD2 (5 bases). The germline V and J ends were trimmed by 3 bases and 1 base, with 11 bases remaining between them. In germline, CDR1 is ENHRY, CDR2 SYGVKD. This CDR3 has 15 residues.

The chain joins TRBV18 to TRBJ2-1; D is unclear. In germline, CDR1 is KGHSH, CDR2 LQKENI. V was trimmed by 6 bases and J by 8 bases, leaving 11 bases between them. The CDR3 has 12 residues. The CDR3 coding sequence is TGTGCCAGCTCTCAAGCCTCGGATGAGCAGTTCTTC. Amino acids: CASSQASDEQFF.

The chain uses TRBV5-8 and TRBJ1-1; maybe TRBD1 (6 bases). The CDR3 has 17 residues. The V end lost 0 bases, the J end lost 0 bases, and 15 bases lay between the germline ends. Germline V gene sequence: CDR1 SGHTS, CDR2 YDEGEE. As DNA, the CDR3 is TGTGCCAGCAGCTTGGTTCGGACAGCGGGCGTGAACACTGAAGCTTTCTTT. Residues: CASSLVRTAGVNTEAFF.

J is TRBJ1-2 and V is TRBV5-1, with 7 bases matching TRBD1. The CDR3 is 16 amino acids. Germline lookup yields CDR1 SGHRS and CDR2 YFSETQ. J was trimmed by 5 bases and V by 1 base; bases with no gene match: 11. CDR3 nucleotides: TGCGCCAGCAGCTTGCAGGGAGGGGGCGGCGTGTATGGCTACACCTTC. This sequence encodes CASSLQGGGGVYGYTF. Full variable domain (rest looked up from reference TRBV5-1 and TRBJ1-2): KAGVTQTPRYLIKTRGQQVTLSCSPISGHRSVSWYQQTPGQGLQFLFEYFSETQRNKGNFPGRFSGRQFSNSRSEMNVSTLELGDSALYLCASSLQGGGGVYGYTFGSGTRLTVV.

The V and J genes are TRBV5-1 and TRBJ2-1, with TRBD1 matching over 8 bases. J was trimmed by 7 bases and V by 0 bases; bases with no gene match: 12. The V gene's germline CDR1 is SGHRS and CDR2 YFSETQ. The CDR3 is 17 residues long. The CDR3 sequence is CASSLVPWSGGVNEQFF. The CDR3 nucleotides read TGCGCCAGCAGCTTGGTCCCTTGGTCAGGGGGCGTGAATGAGCAGTTCTTC.

The chain couples TRBV21-1 to TRBJ2-2; the D segment call TRBD1 is taken from the table without a DNA check. TRBV21-1 is a pseudogene locus. The CDR3 contains 18 residues. The CDR3 DNA reads TGTGCCAGCAGCAAAGGACGTTGGGGACAGGGGAAGGCCGGGGAGCTGTTTTTT. Amino acids: CASSKGRWGQGKAGELFF.

The genes are TRBV5-4 and TRBJ1-3; no clear D gene. The CDR3 spans 12 residues. With 7 bases removed from V and 2 bases from J, the gap between germline ends came to 7 bases. The germline V gene encodes CDR1 SGHNT and CDR2 YYREEE (reference sequence). The CDR3 sequence: CASGSTGNTIYF. The CDR3 nucleotides read TGTGCCAGCGGCAGTACTGGAAACACCATATATTTT.

The chain carries TRBV5-1 and TRBJ2-5, with D possibly called TRBD1 or TRBD2 (6 bases each). The V end lost 2 bases, the J end lost 5 bases, and 10 bases lay between the germline ends. The CDR3 has 13 amino acids. Germline V gene lookup returns CDR1 SGHRS and CDR2 YFSETQ. CDR3 region: CASSLGGRETQYF. CDR3 coding DNA: TGCGCCAGCAGCTTAGGGGGGCGGGAGACCCAGTACTTC.

This chain joins TRBV9 and TRBJ1-2, with TRBD1 matching 7 bases. Trimming removed 5 bases from V and 8 bases from J; junction bases left unmatched: 6. CDR3 length: 12 residues. Germline V gene lookup returns CDR1 SGDLS and CDR2 YYNGEE. The CDR3 nucleotides read TGTGCCAGCAGAAAGGGGACAGACGGCTACACCTTC. Translating it yields CASRKGTDGYTF.

The V and J genes are TRBV5-1 and TRBJ2-4; D gene ambiguous. V lost 4 bases and J lost 5, with 10 bases in between. This CDR3 comprises 13 residues. The germline CDR1 and CDR2 sequences are SGHRS and YFSETQ. CDR3 sequence: CASSPGGENIQYF. The CDR3 coding sequence is TGCGCCAGCAGCCCCGGCGGAGAAAACATTCAGTACTTC.

The chain couples TRBV15 to TRBJ2-7; D uncertain. Germline V CDR1 and CDR2: LNHNV, YYDKDF (reference sequence). The CDR3 totals 16 residues. Trimming removed 0 bases from V and 3 bases from J, with 15 bases in between. In nucleotides, the CDR3 is TGTGCCACCAGCAGAGATTTGGCCGACCCTAACTACGAGCAGTACTTC. It codes for CATSRDLADPNYEQYF.

This sequence joins TRBV7-3 and TRBJ2-5, with 8 bases aligning to TRBD1. Per the germline V gene, CDR1 is SGHTA and CDR2 is FQGTGA. Germline trimming cut 5 bases from V and 2 bases from J; bases unmatched to any gene: 10. The CDR3 covers 16 residues. The CDR3 region is CASSPGQGLGQETQYF. The CDR3 DNA follows: TGTGCCAGCAGCCCCGGACAGGGATTGGGTCAAGAGACCCAGTACTTC. The full variable domain, in which reference TRBV7-3 and TRBJ2-5 provide the parts outside the CDR3, is GAGVSQTPSNKVTEKGKYVELRCDPISGHTALYWYRQSLGQGPEFLIYFQGTGAADDSGLPNDRFFAVRPEGSVSTLKIQRTERGDSAVYLCASSPGQGLGQETQYFGPGTRLLVL.

This sequence joins TRBV28 and TRBJ1-5; the D gene is possibly TRBD1 (5 bases). V was clipped by 5 bases and J by 1 base, with 9 bases between them. The V gene's germline CDR1 is MDHEN and CDR2 SYDVKM. The CDR3 is 14 residues long. CDR3 nucleotides: TGTGCCAGCAGTGCCGGGACGAGCAATCAGCCCCAGCATTTT. It encodes CASSAGTSNQPQHF.

This rearrangement joins TRBV29-1 to TRBJ2-5; 8 bases are shared with TRBD2. The germline V gene has CDR1 SQVTM and CDR2 ANQGSEA. The CDR3 extends over 16 amino acids. V lost 5 bases and J lost 5; bases outside the gene matches: 16. CDR3 nucleotide sequence: TGCAGCGTTCGAGGCACTAGCGGACCGAACTGGGAGACCCAGTACTTC. Protein: CSVRGTSGPNWETQYF.

The chain couples TRBV5-1 to TRBJ2-5; D is tentatively TRBD1 or TRBD2 (5 bases each). In germline, CDR1 is SGHRS, CDR2 YFSETQ. Trimming cost V 4 bases and J 5 bases, with 21 bases left between them. CDR3 length: 16 residues. The CDR3 is CASSPGTGFQGETQYF. CDR3 bases: TGCGCCAGCAGCCCCGGGACCGGGTTCCAAGGGGAGACCCAGTACTTC.

The rearrangement uses TRBV27 and TRBJ1-4, with a possible D match to TRBD1 (5 bases). CDR3 length: 14 residues. From germline, CDR1 is MNHEY and CDR2 SMNVEV (reference sequence). Trimming cost V 7 bases and J 8 bases, with 17 bases left between them. Here the CDR3 DNA reads TGTGCCAGCACATACGGGACGCAACGGGAAAAACTGTTTTTT. Translating it yields CASTYGTQREKLFF.

The rearrangement uses TRBV7-2 and TRBJ1-1, with D unresolved. Trimming shortened V by 1 base and J by 5 bases, and 14 bases separated the two germline ends. Looked up from germline, CDR1 is SGHTA and CDR2 is FQGNSA. The CDR3 consists of 15 residues. CDR3 sequence reads: CASSLGSGVGTEAFF. For the CDR3, the DNA is TGTGCCAGCAGCTTAGGGAGCGGGGTTGGAACTGAAGCTTTCTTT.

This chain connects TRBV27 to TRBJ2-1; D is possibly TRBD2 (5 bases). From germline, CDR1 is MNHEY and CDR2 SMNVEV (reference sequence). V was trimmed by 5 bases and J by 0 bases, leaving 11 bases between them. The CDR3 is 15 amino acids. The CDR3 nucleotides read TGTGCCAGCAGTGCATCGGGGAACTCCTACAATGAGCAGTTCTTC. It specifies CASSASGNSYNEQFF.

The V gene is TRBV29-1, the J gene TRBJ2-4, with D perhaps given as TRBD1 or TRBD2 (5 bases each). This CDR3 has 14 residues. The germline V gene encodes CDR1 SQVTM and CDR2 ANQGSEA. The V gene lost 4 bases and the J gene lost 2 bases, with 12 bases spanning the gap. In DNA form, the CDR3 reads TGCAGCGTTGTAGGGGCCGGGACCAAAAACATTCAGTACTTC. This sequence encodes CSVVGAGTKNIQYF.

This chain joins TRBV5-1 and TRBJ1-4, with 7 positions matching TRBD1. V was clipped by 3 bases and J by 4 bases; unmatched bases: 12. Germline values: CDR1 SGHRS, CDR2 YFSETQ. The CDR3 totals 17 residues. The CDR3 loop is CASSSDRRRRGNEKLFF. CDR3 sequence (DNA): TGCGCCAGCAGCTCGGACAGGCGGAGGAGGGGTAATGAAAAACTGTTTTTT.

The chain uses TRBV10-3 and TRBJ2-3; the D is unclear. Germline V CDR1 and CDR2: ENHRY, SYGVKD. The V end was cut by 2 bases, the J end by 4 bases, with 4 bases between. The CDR3 runs 12 residues. In nucleotides, the CDR3 is TGTGCCATCAGTGAGGTCGCAGATACGCAGTATTTT. Encoded protein: CAISEVADTQYF.

In the case of this clone: Different DNA sequences within this sample yield the same CDR3. DNA of the CDR3: TGTGCCGTACATACACAGGGGGGAGGAACCGAAGCTTTCTTT. It translates to CAVHTQGGGTEAFF. The gene calls are TRBV10-3 and TRBJ1-1; 8 bases are a match to TRBD1. The CDR3 loop spans 14 amino acids. Germline V gene sequence: CDR1 ENHRY, CDR2 SYGVKD. V lost 11 bases and J lost 8; bases outside the gene matches: 16.

This chain links TRBV7-9 with TRBJ2-3; no reliable D call. The CDR3 has 14 amino acids. Trimming took off 3 bases at V and 0 bases at J, with 7 bases between the two ends. Germline V CDR1 and CDR2: SEHNR, FQNEAQ (reference sequence). Here the CDR3 DNA reads TGTGCCAGCAGCTTCGAGGCTAGCACAGATACGCAGTATTTT. Its protein product is CASSFEASTDTQYF. The full variable domain, rest sourced from reference TRBV7-9 and TRBJ2-3, is DTGVSQNPRHKITKRGQNVTFRCDPISEHNRLYWYRQTLGQGPEFLTYFQNEAQLEKSRLLSDRFSAERPKGSFSTLEIQRTEQGDSAMYLCASSFEASTDTQYFGPGTRLTVL.

The rearrangement links TRBV7-2 to TRBJ2-5, with a possible D match to TRBD2 (5 bases). Judging by the DNA end, TRBJ2-7 fits better; the J call may be wrong. Germline V gene data show CDR1 as SGHTA and CDR2 as FQGNSA. This CDR3 has 15 residues. The CDR3 region is CASSSTAFRDYEQYF. The CDR3 DNA is TGTGCCAGCAGCTCCACAGCCTTTCGGGACTACGAGCAGTACTTC.

The chain couples TRBV28 to TRBJ2-5; 8 bases are a match to TRBD1. V was pared by 6 bases and J by 5 bases, with 11 bases of the junction left unmatched. Germline loops: CDR1 MDHEN, CDR2 SYDVKM. This CDR3 contains 15 residues. The CDR3 is CASSQLDRGWETQYF. CDR3 sequence (DNA): TGTGCCAGCAGCCAGCTCGACAGGGGATGGGAGACCCAGTACTTC.